This T cell receptor (beta chain) was identified in a study of cytomegalovirus exposure and HLA in healthy donors. V was clipped by 3 bases and J by 4 bases, with 10 bases between them. Looked up from germline, CDR1 is SGHTA and CDR2 is FQGNSA. CDR3 size: 14 residues. Study conclusions and caveats: TCR sequences were mostly rare, though some public TCRs occurred in many donors. The authors later linked a missense DCLRE1C variant to TCR beta V- and J-gene trimming.

Of note for this clone: No antigen is known for it.

The study ran its PCR with 60 Vbeta and 13 Jbeta primers. Using immunoSEQ multiplex PCR, the repertoire was profiled, and TCRdb retains in-frame clones only, with some absent. The sample comprises roughly 52,000 clones, about four fifths of which are singletons, and about 1.5% rests with the top ten. The J gene is TRBJ2-1, the V gene TRBV7-2; D unresolved. Material for sequencing was PBMCs. The source is a female donor in good health and CMV-seronegative. The CDR3: CASSFSGIYNEQFF. CDR3 nucleotide sequence: TGTGCCAGCAGCTTTTCAGGAATATACAATGAGCAGTTCTTC. The complete variable domain, with remaining parts taken from reference TRBV7-2 and TRBJ2-1, reads GAGVSQSPSNKVTEKGKDVELRCDPISGHTALYWYRQSLGQGLEFLIYFQGNSAPDKSGLPSDRFSAERTGGSVSTLTIQRTQQEDSAVYLCASSFSGIYNEQFFGPGTRLTVL.